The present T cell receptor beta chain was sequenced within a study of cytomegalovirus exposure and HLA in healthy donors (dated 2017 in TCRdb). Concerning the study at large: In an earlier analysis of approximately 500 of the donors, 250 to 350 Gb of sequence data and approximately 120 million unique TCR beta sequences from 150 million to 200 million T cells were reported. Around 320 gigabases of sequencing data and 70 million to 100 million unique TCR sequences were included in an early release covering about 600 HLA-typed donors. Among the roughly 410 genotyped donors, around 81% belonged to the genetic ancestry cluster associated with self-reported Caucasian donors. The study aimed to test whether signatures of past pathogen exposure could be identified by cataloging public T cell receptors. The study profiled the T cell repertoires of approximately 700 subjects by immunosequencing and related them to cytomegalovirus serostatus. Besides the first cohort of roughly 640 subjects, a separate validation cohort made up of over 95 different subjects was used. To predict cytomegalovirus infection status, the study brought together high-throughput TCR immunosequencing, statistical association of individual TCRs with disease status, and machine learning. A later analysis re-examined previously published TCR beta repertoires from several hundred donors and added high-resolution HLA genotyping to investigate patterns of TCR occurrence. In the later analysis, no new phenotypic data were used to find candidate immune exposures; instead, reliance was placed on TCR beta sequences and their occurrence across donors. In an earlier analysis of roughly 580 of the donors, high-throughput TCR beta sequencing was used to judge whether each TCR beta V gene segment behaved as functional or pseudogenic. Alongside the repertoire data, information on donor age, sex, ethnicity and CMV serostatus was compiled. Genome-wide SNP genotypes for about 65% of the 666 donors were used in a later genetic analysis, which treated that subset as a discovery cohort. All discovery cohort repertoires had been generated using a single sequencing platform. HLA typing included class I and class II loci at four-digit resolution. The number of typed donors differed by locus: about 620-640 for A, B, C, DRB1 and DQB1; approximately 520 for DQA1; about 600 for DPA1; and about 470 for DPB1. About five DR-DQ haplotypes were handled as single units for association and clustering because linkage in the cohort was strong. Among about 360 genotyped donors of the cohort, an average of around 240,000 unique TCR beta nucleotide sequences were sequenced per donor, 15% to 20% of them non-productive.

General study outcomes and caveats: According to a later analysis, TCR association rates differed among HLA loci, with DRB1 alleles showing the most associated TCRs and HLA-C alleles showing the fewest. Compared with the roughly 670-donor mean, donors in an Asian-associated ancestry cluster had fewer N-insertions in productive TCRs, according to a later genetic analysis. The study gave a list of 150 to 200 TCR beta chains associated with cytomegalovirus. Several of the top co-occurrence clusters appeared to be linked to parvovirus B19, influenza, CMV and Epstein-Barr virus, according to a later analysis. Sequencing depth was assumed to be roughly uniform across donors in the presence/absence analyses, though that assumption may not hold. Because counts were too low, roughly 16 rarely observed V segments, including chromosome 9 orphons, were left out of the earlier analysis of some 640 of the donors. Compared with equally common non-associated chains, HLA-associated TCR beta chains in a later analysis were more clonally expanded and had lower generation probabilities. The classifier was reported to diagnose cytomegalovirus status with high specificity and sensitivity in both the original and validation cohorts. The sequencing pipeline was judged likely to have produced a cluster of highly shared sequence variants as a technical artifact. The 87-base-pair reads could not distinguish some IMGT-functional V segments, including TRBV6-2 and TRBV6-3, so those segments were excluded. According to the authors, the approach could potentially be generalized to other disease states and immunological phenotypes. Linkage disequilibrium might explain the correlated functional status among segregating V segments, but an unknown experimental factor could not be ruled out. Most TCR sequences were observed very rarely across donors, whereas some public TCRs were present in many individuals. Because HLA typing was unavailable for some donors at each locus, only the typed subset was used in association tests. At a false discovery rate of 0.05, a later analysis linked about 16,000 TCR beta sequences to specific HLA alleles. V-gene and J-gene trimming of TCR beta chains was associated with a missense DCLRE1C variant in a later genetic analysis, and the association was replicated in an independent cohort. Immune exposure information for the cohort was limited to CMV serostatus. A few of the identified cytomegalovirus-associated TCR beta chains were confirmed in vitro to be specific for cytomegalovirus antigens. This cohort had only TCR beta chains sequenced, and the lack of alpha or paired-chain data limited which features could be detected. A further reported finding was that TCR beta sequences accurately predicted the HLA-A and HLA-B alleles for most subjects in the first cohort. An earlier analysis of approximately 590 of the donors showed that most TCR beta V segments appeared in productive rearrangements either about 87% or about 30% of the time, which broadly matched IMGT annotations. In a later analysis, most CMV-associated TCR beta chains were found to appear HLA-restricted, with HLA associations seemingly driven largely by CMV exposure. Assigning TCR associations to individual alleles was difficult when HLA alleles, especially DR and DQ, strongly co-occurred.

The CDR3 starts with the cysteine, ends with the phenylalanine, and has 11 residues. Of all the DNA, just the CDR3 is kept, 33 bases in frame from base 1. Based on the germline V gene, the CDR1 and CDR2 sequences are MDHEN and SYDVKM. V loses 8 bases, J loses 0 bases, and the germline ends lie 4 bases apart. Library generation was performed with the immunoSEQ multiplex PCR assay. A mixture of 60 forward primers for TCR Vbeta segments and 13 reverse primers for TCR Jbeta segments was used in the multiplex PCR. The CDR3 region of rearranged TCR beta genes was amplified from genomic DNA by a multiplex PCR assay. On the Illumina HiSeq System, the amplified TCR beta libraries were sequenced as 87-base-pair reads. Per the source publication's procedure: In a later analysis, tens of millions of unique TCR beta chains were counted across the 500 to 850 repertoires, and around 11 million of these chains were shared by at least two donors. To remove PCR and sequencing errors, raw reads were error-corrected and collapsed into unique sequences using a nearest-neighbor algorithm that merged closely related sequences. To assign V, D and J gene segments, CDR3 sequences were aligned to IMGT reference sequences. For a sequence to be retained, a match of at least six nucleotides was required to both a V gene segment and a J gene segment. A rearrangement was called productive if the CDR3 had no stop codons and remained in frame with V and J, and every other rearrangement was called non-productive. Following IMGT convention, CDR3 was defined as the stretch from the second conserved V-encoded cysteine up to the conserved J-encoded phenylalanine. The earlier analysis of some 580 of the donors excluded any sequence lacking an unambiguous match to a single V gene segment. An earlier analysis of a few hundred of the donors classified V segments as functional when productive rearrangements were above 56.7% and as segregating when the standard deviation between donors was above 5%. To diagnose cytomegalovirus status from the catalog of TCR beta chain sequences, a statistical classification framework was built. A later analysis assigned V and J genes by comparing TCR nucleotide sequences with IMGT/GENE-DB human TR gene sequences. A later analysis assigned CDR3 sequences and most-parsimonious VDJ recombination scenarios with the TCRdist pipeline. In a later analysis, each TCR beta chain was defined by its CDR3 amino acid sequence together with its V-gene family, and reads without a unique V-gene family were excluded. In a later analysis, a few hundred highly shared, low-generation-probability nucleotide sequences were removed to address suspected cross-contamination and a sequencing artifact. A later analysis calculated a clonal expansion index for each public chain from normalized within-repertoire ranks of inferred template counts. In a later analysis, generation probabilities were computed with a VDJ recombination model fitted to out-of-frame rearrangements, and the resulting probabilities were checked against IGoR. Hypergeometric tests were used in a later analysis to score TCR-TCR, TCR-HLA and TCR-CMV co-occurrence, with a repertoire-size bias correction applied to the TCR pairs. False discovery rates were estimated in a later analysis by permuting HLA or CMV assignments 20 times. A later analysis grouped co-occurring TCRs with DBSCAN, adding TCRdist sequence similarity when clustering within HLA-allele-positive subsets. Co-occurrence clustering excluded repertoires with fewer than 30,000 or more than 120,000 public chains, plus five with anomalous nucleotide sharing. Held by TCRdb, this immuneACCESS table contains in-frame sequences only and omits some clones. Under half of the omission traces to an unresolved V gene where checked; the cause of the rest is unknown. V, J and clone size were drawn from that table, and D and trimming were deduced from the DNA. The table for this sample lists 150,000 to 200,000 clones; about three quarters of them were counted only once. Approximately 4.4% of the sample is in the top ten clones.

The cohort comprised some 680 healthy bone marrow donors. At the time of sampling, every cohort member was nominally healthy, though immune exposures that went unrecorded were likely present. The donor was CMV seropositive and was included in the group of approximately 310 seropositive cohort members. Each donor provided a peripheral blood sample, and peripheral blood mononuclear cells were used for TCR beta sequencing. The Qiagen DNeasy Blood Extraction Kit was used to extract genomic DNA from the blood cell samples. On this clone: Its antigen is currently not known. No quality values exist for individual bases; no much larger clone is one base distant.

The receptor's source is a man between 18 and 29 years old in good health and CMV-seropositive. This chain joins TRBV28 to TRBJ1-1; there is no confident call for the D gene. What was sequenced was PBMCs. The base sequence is TGTGCCAGCCGGGTGAACACTGAAGCTTTCTTT. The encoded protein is CASRVNTEAFF.